The 30 T cell receptor beta chains in this list originate from one sample, sequenced in a study of response to subunit inactivated influenza vaccine. TCRdb reprocessed the RT-PCR reads via MiXCR and lists one record per CDR3 protein. This sample has around 520,000 distinct CDR3 sequences, with about 12% found just once. The starting material was PBMCs from blood, obtained on the day of vaccination. These receptors were taken from a man aged 50 to 60 who received an inactivated influenza vaccine.

This clonotype was observed a few times. The chain links TRBV6-4 to TRBJ1-6, with D possibly matching TRBD1 (5 bases). Germline V lookup: CDR1 MRHNA, CDR2 SNTAGT. Trimming removed 0 bases at V and 8 bases at J, with 11 bases between. This CDR3 is built from 15 residues. The DNA for the CDR3 is TGTGCCAGCAGTGACTCGATAGGGGCCCATTCACCCCTCCACTTT. This gives the protein CASSDSIGAHSPLHF.

In this sample, this clonotype turned up a few times. This chain uses TRBV20-1 with TRBJ2-1; perhaps TRBD1 as D (5 bases). The germline V gene encodes CDR1 DFQATT and CDR2 SNEGSKA (reference sequence). V was pared by 6 bases and J by 7 bases, with 7 bases between. The CDR3 contains 10 residues. DNA for the CDR3: TGCAGTGCAGCAGGGAATGAGCAGTTCTTC. It yields the protein CSAAGNEQFF.

A few counts support this clonotype. This chain links TRBV14 with TRBJ2-7; D is possibly TRBD1 (6 bases). The CDR3 totals 16 residues. Germline assignment: CDR1 SGHDN and CDR2 FVKESK. Between the trimmed V and J ends, which lost 2 bases and 7 bases, there was a span of 21 bases. The CDR3: CASSQNRVAFEDEQYF. In nucleotides, the CDR3 is TGTGCCAGCAGCCAAAACAGGGTAGCCTTCGAGGATGAGCAGTACTTC.

This clonotype came up a few times. J is TRBJ2-2 and V is TRBV7-9; no definite D call. Deletions cut 5 bases from V and 4 bases from J, with 11 bases between. The CDR3 is 14 amino acids. Germline V lookup: CDR1 SEHNR, CDR2 FQNEAQ (reference sequence). CDR3 nucleotide sequence: TGTGCCAGCAGCCCCTGGGTCCGCACCGGGGAGCTGTTTTTT. Translation gives CASSPWVRTGELFF.

In its sample, this clonotype was seen a few times. J is TRBJ1-2 and V is TRBV12-3 or TRBV12-4; D gene uncertain. CDR3 length equals 11 residues. Trimming took 4 bases from V and 8 from J, leaving 8 bases between them. CDR3 nucleotide sequence: TGTGCCAGCAGTTATGGACCGGGCTACACCTTC. Protein sequence: CASSYGPGYTF.

The chain joins TRBV3-1 to TRBJ2-2; possibly TRBD2 for D (5 bases). V lost 0 bases and J lost 4, with 15 bases in between. This CDR3 has 17 residues. The germline gives CDR1 LGHDT, CDR2 YNNKEL (reference sequence). CDR3 sequence: CASSQEVRAEVTGELFF. CDR3 coding DNA: TGTGCCAGCAGCCAAGAAGTTCGAGCGGAGGTCACCGGGGAGCTGTTTTTT. Full variable domain (remainder filled in from reference TRBV3-1 and TRBJ2-2): DTAVSQTPKYLVTQMGNDKSIKCEQNLGHDTMYWYKQDSKKFLKIMFSYNNKELIINETVPNRFSPKSPDKAHLNLHINSLELGDSAVYFCASSQEVRAEVTGELFFGEGSRLTVL.

In this sample, this clonotype turned up a few times. The rearrangement uses TRBV2 and TRBJ2-5; D is uncertain. The CDR3 totals 11 residues. The germline gives CDR1 SNHLY, CDR2 FYNNEI. V was pared by 4 bases and J by 6 bases, with 6 bases between. The CDR3, as DNA: TGTGCCAGCAGTGTCTCTAAGACCCAGTACTTC. Translated, it gives CASSVSKTQYF. Full variable domain (missing parts from reference TRBV2 and TRBJ2-5): EPEVTQTPSHQVTQMGQEVILRCVPISNHLYFYWYRQILGQKVEFLVSFYNNEISEKSEIFDDQFSVERPDGSNFTLKIRSTKLEDSAMYFCASSVSKTQYFGPGTRLLVL.

The chain recombines TRBV12-3 or TRBV12-4 with TRBJ1-5, with D perhaps TRBD1 (5 bases). V dropped 8 bases and J dropped 9 bases, with 17 bases sitting between them. The CDR3 is made up of 13 amino acids. CDR3 residues: CASSWEGNGPQHF. CDR3 DNA sequence: TGTGCCAGCTCTTGGGAGGGGAACGGGCCCCAGCATTTT.

This clonotype was picked up a small number of times. J is TRBJ2-2 and V is TRBV7-2; tentatively, D is TRBD2 (5 bases). V was clipped by 6 bases and J by 4 bases, with 12 bases between them. The CDR3 has 14 residues. Germline CDR1 is SGHTA and CDR2 is FQGNSA. In DNA, the CDR3 is TGTGCCAGCAGACCACAGCGGACCACCGGGGAGCTGTTTTTT. Its translation: CASRPQRTTGELFF.

The rearrangement joins TRBV7-9 to TRBJ2-3; TRBD2 agrees at 14 bases. The CDR3 totals 18 residues. V shed 2 bases and J 4 bases; nucleotides not matched to a gene: 8. Germline V gene sequence: CDR1 SEHNR, CDR2 FQNEAQ (reference sequence). The CDR3 sequence is CASSLWTSGGSVADTQYF. In DNA form, the CDR3 reads TGTGCCAGCAGCTTATGGACTAGCGGGGGGTCTGTAGCAGATACGCAGTATTTT.

This clonotype was seen only a few times. The V call is TRBV20-1, the J call TRBJ2-5; D perhaps matches TRBD2 (6 bases). This CDR3 has 12 amino acids. Germline V lookup: CDR1 DFQATT, CDR2 SNEGSKA (reference sequence). V was trimmed by 7 bases and J by 0 bases, leaving 9 bases between them. This CDR3 is CSGGTYQETQYF. CDR3 coding DNA: TGCAGTGGCGGGACGTACCAAGAGACCCAGTACTTC.

This clonotype was found many times. This chain joins TRBV12-3 or TRBV12-4 and TRBJ2-1; D not certain. Trimming removed 8 bases from V and 8 bases from J, with 13 bases in between. CDR3 length: 12 amino acids. Here the CDR3 reads CASAETHDEQFF. The CDR3, as DNA: TGTGCCAGCGCCGAGACCCATGATGAGCAGTTCTTC.

This clonotype came up many times. The rearrangement links TRBV4-2 to TRBJ2-1, with TRBD1 as a possible D gene (5 bases). Germline V gene sequence: CDR1 LGHNA, CDR2 YNFKEQ. V was cut by 1 base and J by 0 bases, with 7 bases left in between. The CDR3 sequence is 15 residues long. The DNA of the CDR3 is TGTGCCAGCAGCCAAGTGCAGGGCTCCTACAATGAGCAGTTCTTC. This translates into CASSQVQGSYNEQFF.

This rearrangement joins TRBV20-1 to TRBJ1-5; perhaps TRBD1 as D (5 bases). Germline assignment: CDR1 DFQATT and CDR2 SNEGSKA (reference sequence). The V end was cut by 6 bases, the J end by 4 bases, with 19 bases between. CDR3 length equals 15 residues. The CDR3 sequence: CSATLGGSGNQPQHF. CDR3 DNA sequence: TGCAGTGCGACCCTCGGGGGGTCTGGAAATCAGCCCCAGCATTTT.

This clonotype occurred a few times. The chain carries TRBV5-1 and TRBJ2-7, with 7 bases matching TRBD1. After removal of 3 bases from V and 5 bases from J, the junction contained 11 bases not matched to a gene. CDR1 SGHRS and CDR2 YFSETQ come from the germline V gene. This CDR3 has 15 amino acids. The chain's CDR3 is CASSWNSRGMDEQYF. Here the CDR3 DNA reads TGCGCCAGCAGCTGGAATTCCAGGGGGATGGACGAGCAGTACTTC.

There are a few counts of this clonotype. The genes are TRBV25-1 and TRBJ2-7; 13 positions match TRBD2. The CDR3 is made up of 16 amino acids. The J segment lost 2 bases and the V segment lost 1 base, leaving 2 bases of the junction unmatched. Germline lookup yields CDR1 MGHDK and CDR2 SYGVNS. CDR3 in amino acids: CASSESLAGGPYEQYF. CDR3 sequence (DNA): TGTGCCAGCAGTGAATCACTAGCGGGAGGGCCCTACGAGCAGTACTTC.

In its sample, this clonotype was seen a few times. This chain joins TRBV10-3 and TRBJ2-7; D is possibly TRBD1 (6 bases). Germline assignment: CDR1 ENHRY and CDR2 SYGVKD. V lost 9 bases and J lost 6, with 15 bases in between. The CDR3 has 12 residues. CDR3 in amino acids: CAIGTHPGEQYF. CDR3 coding DNA: TGTGCCATAGGGACACACCCGGGCGAGCAGTACTTC.

This clonotype was seen more than once but under ten times. CDR3 in DNA: TGTGCCAGCAGCTCGACAGGGGGAGGAAACACCATATATTTT. It encodes CASSSTGGGNTIYF. The V call is TRBV7-2, the J call TRBJ1-3; 9 positions agree with TRBD1. The length of the CDR3 is 14 residues. V was pared by 4 bases and J by 4 bases, with 2 bases of the junction left unmatched. CDR1 is SGHTA, CDR2 FQGNSA, per germline.

The chain joins TRBV15 to TRBJ2-7, with TRBD2 identical over 7 bases. This CDR3 contains 15 residues. CDR1 is LNHNV, CDR2 YYDKDF, per germline (reference sequence). Losses at the gene ends were 4 bases for V and 4 bases for J; bases not matched to a gene: 10. For the CDR3, the DNA is TGTGCCACCAGCATGCTCGGGAGGCCGGGGTACGAGCAGTACTTC. Its protein product is CATSMLGRPGYEQYF.

The chain has TRBV19 and TRBJ2-3; TRBD2 agrees at 8 bases. CDR1 is LNHDA, CDR2 SQIVND, per germline (reference sequence). The CDR3 is made up of 17 amino acids. The junction had 9 bases not matched to a gene; V was cut back by 3 bases and J by 1 base. CDR3 DNA: TGTGCCAGTAGTATTAAGGGCGGGGGGACGCGCACAGATACGCAGTATTTT. Translating gives CASSIKGGGTRTDTQYF.

This clonotype was seen more than once but under ten times. This chain uses TRBV5-1 with TRBJ2-3; 10 nucleotides agree with TRBD1. This CDR3 has 14 amino acids. The trim removed 4 bases at V and 5 bases at J, leaving 4 bases unmatched. CDR1 and CDR2 from the germline V gene are SGHRS and YFSETQ. This CDR3 reads CASSRDRGLDTQYF. Here the CDR3 DNA reads TGCGCCAGCAGCCGGGACAGGGGACTAGATACGCAGTATTTT.

CDR3 loop: CASSYTGGAVDTEAFF. The CDR3 DNA is TGTGCCAGCAGTTATACAGGGGGCGCGGTGGACACTGAAGCTTTCTTT. This chain uses TRBV6-2 or TRBV6-3 with TRBJ1-1; 9 positions agree with TRBD1. J gave up 3 bases and V 3 bases, and 8 bases lay outside the gene matches. CDR3 length equals 16 residues. Germline CDR1 MNHEY, CDR2 SVGEGT.

There are many counts of this clonotype. The genes are TRBV9 and TRBJ1-4; D possibly corresponds to TRBD1 (5 bases). Trimming cost V 0 bases and J 8 bases, with 14 bases left between them. The CDR3 consists of 15 residues. Germline V gene data show CDR1 as SGDLS and CDR2 as YYNGEE. Written as DNA, the CDR3 is TGTGCCAGCAGCGTAGGTGGGTCGACAGTCGAAAAACTGTTTTTT. Translation gives CASSVGGSTVEKLFF.

V usage is TRBV10-2 and J usage is TRBJ2-3, with TRBD2 matching over 16 bases. Germline trimming cut 7 bases from V and 2 bases from J; bases unmatched to any gene: 18. This CDR3 has 21 amino acids. CDR1 is WSHSY and CDR2 is SAAADI in the germline V gene. The CDR3 here is CASTSFFGTSGGDTYTDTQYF. DNA of the CDR3: TGCGCCAGCACCTCCTTCTTCGGGACTAGCGGGGGGGACACCTACACAGATACGCAGTATTTT.

The genes are TRBV9 and TRBJ2-1; TRBD2 agrees at 7 bases. CDR3 length: 14 amino acids. Germline V gene sequence: CDR1 SGDLS, CDR2 YYNGEE. V trimming: 4 bases; J trimming: 7 bases; junction bases outside the gene matches: 8. For the CDR3, the DNA is TGTGCCAGCAGCCCCGGTGGAGCGGGGAATGAGCAGTTCTTC. Encoded protein: CASSPGGAGNEQFF. The full variable domain, with the rest looked up from reference TRBV9 and TRBJ2-1, is DSGVTQTPKHLITATGQRVTLRCSPRSGDLSVYWYQQSLDQGLQFLIQYYNGEERAKGNILERFSAQQFPDLHSELNLSSLELGDSALYFCASSPGGAGNEQFFGPGTRLTVL.

This clonotype was detected many times. The rearrangement uses TRBV11-2 and TRBJ2-1, with TRBD2 as a possible D gene (5 bases). The CDR3 loop spans 15 amino acids. With 8 bases removed from V and 0 bases from J, the gap between germline ends came to 14 bases. Germline V gene data show CDR1 as SGHAT and CDR2 as FQNNGV. The CDR3 DNA reads TGTGCCAGCCGGACTTTTGCAAGCTCCTACAATGAGCAGTTCTTC. It yields the protein CASRTFASSYNEQFF.

A few counts support this clonotype. The chain carries TRBV7-2 and TRBJ2-7; D call uncertain. CDR3 size: 13 residues. V was shortened by 5 bases and J by 5 bases, with 13 bases between the two germline ends. Germline V gives CDR1 SGHTA, CDR2 FQGNSA. CDR3 bases: TGTGCCAGCAGCCCCTCGACGGACCACGAGCAGTACTTC. Translating gives CASSPSTDHEQYF.

The chain is built from TRBV3-1 and TRBJ1-6; D is ambiguous. The CDR3 runs 13 residues. V lost 6 bases to trimming and J lost 7 bases, with 10 bases between them. Germline V gives CDR1 LGHDT, CDR2 YNNKEL (reference sequence). The CDR3 DNA follows: TGTGCCAGCAGTCTACGGCCGAATTCACCCCTCCACTTT. Amino acid sequence: CASSLRPNSPLHF.

This CDR3 reads CASSIWGGKDTQYF. DNA of the CDR3: TGTGCCAGTAGTATCTGGGGGGGAAAAGATACGCAGTATTTT. This chain links TRBV19 with TRBJ2-3, with 7 positions matching TRBD2. The CDR3 spans 14 residues. With 3 bases clipped from V and 5 bases from J, the junction kept 5 bases outside the gene matches. Germline V lookup: CDR1 LNHDA, CDR2 SQIVND (reference sequence).

A word on this clonotype: A junction boundary mismatches the germline segment, possibly from a read error. V gene TRBV20-1 combines with J gene TRBJ2-2, with D perhaps assigned TRBD1 or TRBD2 (5 bases each). The CDR3 runs 17 residues. Germline CDR1 reads DFQATT; CDR2 reads SNEGSKA (reference sequence). The CDR3 protein is CCARGASNGGNTGELFF. CDR3 nucleotides: TGCTGTGCTAGAGGGGCCTCGAACGGAGGGAACACCGGGGAGCTGTTTTTT.